The 30 T cell receptor beta chains given below trace back to one sample, sequenced in a study of T cells in Graves' hyperthyroidism and ophthalmopathy. Researchers took RNA transcripts and amplified the TCR beta CDR3 regions from them. TCR CDR3 regions were first amplified by RT-PCR with HTBI primers. Using its own MiXCR run on the multiplex PCR reads, TCRdb lists one record per CDR3 protein. The table has 300,000 to 500,000 distinct CDR3 sequences, around an eighth seen once. The sequencing sample was made of blood. These receptors were collected from a man over 45 with Graves' ophthalmopathy.

This clonotype was found many times. This CDR3 is CASSLWSNTGELFF. The CDR3 coding sequence is TGCGCCAGCAGCTTGTGGTCGAACACCGGGGAGCTGTTTTTT. The chain uses TRBV5-1 and TRBJ2-2, with no clear D. V dropped 1 base and J dropped 0 bases, with 4 bases sitting between them. The germline V gene encodes CDR1 SGHRS and CDR2 YFSETQ. The CDR3 has 14 residues.

V is TRBV19 and J is TRBJ1-2; D ambiguous. From germline, CDR1 is LNHDA and CDR2 SQIVND (reference sequence). Trimming cost V 6 bases and J 8 bases, with 19 bases left between them. This CDR3 contains 14 residues. CDR3 sequence: CASSSGPLLRGYTF. DNA for the CDR3: TGTGCCAGTAGCTCGGGCCCTCTCCTTAGGGGCTACACCTTC.

The rearrangement uses TRBV19 and TRBJ2-5; the match to TRBD1 covers 10 bases. Germline V gene sequence: CDR1 LNHDA, CDR2 SQIVND (reference sequence). Unmatched junction bases numbered 7, after V lost 4 bases and J lost 5 bases. This CDR3 comprises 15 residues. CDR3 amino acids: CASSTGTGAGETQYF. The CDR3, as DNA: TGTGCCAGTAGTACAGGGACAGGGGCTGGGGAGACCCAGTACTTC.

In this sample, this clonotype turned up a few times. J is TRBJ1-3 and V is TRBV12-3 or TRBV12-4, with D possibly matching TRBD1 (6 bases). The CDR3 is 16 amino acids. V dropped 1 base and J dropped 2 bases, with 12 bases sitting between them. CDR3 bases: TGTGCCAGCAGTTTAGGGGACATGGGAACTGGAAACACCATATATTTT. Protein: CASSLGDMGTGNTIYF.

The sample holds many counts of this clonotype. J is TRBJ1-5 and V is TRBV3-1, with D unclear. The ends were cut back, 0 bases at V and 3 bases at J, with 12 bases in the middle. This CDR3 is 16 amino acids long. Germline V lookup: CDR1 LGHDT, CDR2 YNNKEL (reference sequence). The CDR3 sequence: CASSQDRSPDNQPQHF. The DNA for the CDR3 is TGTGCCAGCAGCCAAGATAGGAGTCCAGACAATCAGCCCCAGCATTTT.

On this clonotype itself: This may stem from a read error, because a much larger clone lies one nucleotide away. CDR3 residues: CPTKPRGRVNEQFF. Here the CDR3 DNA reads TGTCCCACCAAACCCAGGGGGCGAGTCAATGAGCAGTTCTTC. The chain employs TRBV24-1 and TRBJ2-1; 8 positions agree with TRBD1. The CDR3 loop spans 14 amino acids. CDR1 is KGHDR and CDR2 is SFDVKD in the germline V gene.

This clonotype was counted ten times or more. The chain combines TRBV14 with TRBJ2-3; no clear D. Germline-derived CDR1 and CDR2 are SGHDN and FVKESK. This CDR3 spans 17 amino acids. V was shortened by 4 bases and J by 0 bases, with 17 bases between the two germline ends. In DNA form, the CDR3 reads TGTGCCAGCAGCCGTGCTCGTCGCGGAGCTAGCACAGATACGCAGTATTTT. Translating gives CASSRARRGASTDTQYF.

With regard to this clonotype: This may be a read error: a much more frequent sequence differs by one nucleotide. The chain uses TRBV24-1 and TRBJ1-2; D might be TRBD1 (6 bases). The length of the CDR3 is 17 residues. Trimming stripped 5 bases from V and 4 bases from J, with 22 bases between. In germline, CDR1 is KGHDR, CDR2 SFDVKD. The CDR3: CATSAPVGGQGSYGYTF. The CDR3 DNA reads as TGTGCCACCAGTGCCCCAGTAGGCGGGCAGGGGAGCTATGGCTACACCTTC.

In its sample, this clonotype was seen many times. The genes are TRBV24-1 and TRBJ1-1, with 7 bases matching TRBD1. Germline V lookup: CDR1 KGHDR, CDR2 SFDVKD. V was pared by 9 bases and J by 0 bases, with 6 bases of the junction left unmatched. The CDR3 runs to 14 residues. In DNA, the CDR3 is TGTGCCACCCAAGCAGGGGGTATGAACACTGAAGCTTTCTTT. Residues: CATQAGGMNTEAFF.

This clonotype was seen ten or more times. The CDR3 DNA reads as TGTGCCAGCAGCTTAGTGGGACAGACACGTAGCACAGATACGCAGTATTTT. It yields the protein CASSLVGQTRSTDTQYF. The rearrangement uses TRBV11-2 and TRBJ2-3; 7 bases map to TRBD1. Unmatched junction bases numbered 7, after V lost 1 base and J lost 0 bases. The CDR3 length is 17 residues. Germline CDR1 and CDR2: SGHAT and FQNNGV.

In this sample, this clonotype turned up many times. The chain employs TRBV30 and TRBJ2-1; D not resolved. The CDR3 sequence is 14 residues long. Germline-derived CDR1 and CDR2 are GTSNPN and SVGIG (reference sequence). Trimming stripped 4 bases from V and 4 bases from J, with 14 bases between. CDR3 protein: CAWIRAPVYNEQFF. In DNA, the CDR3 is TGTGCCTGGATCCGGGCCCCCGTGTACAATGAGCAGTTCTTC.

In this sample, this clonotype turned up a few times. DNA of the CDR3: TGTGCCATCAGTGCCACAGGAATCTCTGGAAACACCATATATTTT. Protein sequence: CAISATGISGNTIYF. This chain links TRBV10-3 with TRBJ1-3, with D perhaps matching TRBD1 (5 bases). The V end was cut by 4 bases, the J end by 0 bases, with 10 bases between. The CDR3 runs to 15 residues. In germline, CDR1 is ENHRY, CDR2 SYGVKD.

This clonotype was counted many times. The chain couples TRBV5-1 to TRBJ1-1; the D is unclear. V dropped 1 base and J dropped 0 bases, with 7 bases sitting between them. CDR3 size: 14 residues. The germline gives CDR1 SGHRS, CDR2 YFSETQ. The CDR3 region is CASSLNSLNTEAFF. The DNA of the CDR3 is TGCGCCAGCAGCTTGAACAGCTTGAACACTGAAGCTTTCTTT.

V and J are TRBV6-2 or TRBV6-3 and TRBJ2-7; D not certain. Germline assignment: CDR1 MNHEY and CDR2 SVGEGT. There are 14 residues in the CDR3. Trimming stripped 6 bases from V and 1 base from J, with 13 bases between. CDR3 nucleotide sequence: TGTGCCAGCAGAAATACCGACAATTCCTACGAGCAGTACTTC. It specifies CASRNTDNSYEQYF.

The chain carries TRBV29-1 and TRBJ2-5; no definite D call. The CDR3 is made up of 12 amino acids. The V gene's germline CDR1 is SQVTM and CDR2 ANQGSEA. Trimming took off 7 bases at V and 0 bases at J, with 9 bases between the two ends. DNA for the CDR3: TGCAGCGCTAGAGAGTACCAAGAGACCCAGTACTTC. This sequence encodes CSAREYQETQYF.

This chain links TRBV5-1 with TRBJ2-7; D is undetermined. The germline gives CDR1 SGHRS, CDR2 YFSETQ. This CDR3 region has 14 residues. V shed 0 bases and J shed 3 bases, with 10 bases lying between them. This CDR3 is CASSLAPNGYEQYF. CDR3 in DNA: TGCGCCAGCAGCTTGGCACCAAACGGCTACGAGCAGTACTTC.

This clonotype was seen ten or more times. This sequence joins TRBV24-1 and TRBJ1-1, with D unresolved. V gave up 1 base and J gave up 4 bases, with 6 bases separating them. Germline-derived CDR1 and CDR2 are KGHDR and SFDVKD. This CDR3 is 13 amino acids long. CDR3 region: CATSDFPFTEAFF. The CDR3, as DNA: TGTGCCACCAGTGATTTTCCGTTCACTGAAGCTTTCTTT.

The chain employs TRBV10-3 and TRBJ2-2; the D gene is possibly TRBD1 (6 bases). This CDR3 is built from 13 residues. Germline V CDR1 and CDR2: ENHRY, SYGVKD. The ends were cut back, 3 bases at V and 7 bases at J, with 9 bases in the middle. CDR3 DNA: TGTGCCATCAGTGACCAGGGGTTCGGGGAGCTGTTTTTT. Protein: CAISDQGFGELFF.

The rearrangement links TRBV4-1 to TRBJ2-4, with D hard to call. Trimming stripped 4 bases from V and 0 bases from J, with 13 bases between. The CDR3 consists of 16 residues. Germline V gene sequence: CDR1 MGHRA, CDR2 YSYEKL. The CDR3 sequence: CASSPVGRLAKNIQYF. In DNA, the CDR3 is TGCGCCAGCAGCCCCGTCGGCAGACTAGCCAAAAACATTCAGTACTTC.

Ten or more counts support this clonotype. The V and J genes are TRBV6-2 or TRBV6-3 and TRBJ2-5; 8 bases agree with TRBD1. The trim removed 5 bases at V and 2 bases at J, leaving 7 bases unmatched. The CDR3 sequence is 15 residues long. Germline V gene sequence: CDR1 MNHEY, CDR2 SVGEGT. Here the CDR3 reads CASSNGQGIQETQYF. CDR3 sequence (DNA): TGTGCCAGCAGTAACGGACAGGGTATACAAGAGACCCAGTACTTC.

This clonotype was picked up many times. The chain links TRBV28 to TRBJ1-6; D unresolved. The CDR3 is made up of 13 amino acids. Germline V gene sequence: CDR1 MDHEN, CDR2 SYDVKM. V lost 1 base and J 10 bases, leaving 8 bases between the germline ends. The CDR3 nucleotides are TGTGCCAGCAGTTTATCTCTCCAATCACCCCTCCACTTT. Translation: CASSLSLQSPLHF.

At least ten counts were recorded for this clonotype. The chain couples TRBV11-2 to TRBJ2-7; TRBD1 aligns across 7 bases. There are 14 residues in the CDR3. Germline V lookup: CDR1 SGHAT, CDR2 FQNNGV. With V trimmed by 1 base and J by 2 bases, 2 bases remained unmatched. The CDR3 DNA reads as TGTGCCAGCAGCTTAGCCCAGGGGGCCTACGAGCAGTACTTC. Its translation: CASSLAQGAYEQYF.

The chain uses TRBV28 and TRBJ2-6, with a weak D call TRBD2 (7 bases). The V end lost 8 bases, the J end lost 1 base, and 27 bases lay between the germline ends. CDR1 is MDHEN, CDR2 SYDVKM, per germline. The CDR3 sequence is 20 residues long. CDR3 sequence (DNA): TGTGCCAGCCGACTACCCACTCGCGGGGGCGAAATGTCTGGGGCCAACGTCCTGACTTTC. This gives the protein CASRLPTRGGEMSGANVLTF.

This clonotype was counted only a few times. V usage is TRBV4-1 and J usage is TRBJ2-4; 10 bases map to TRBD2. CDR3 length: 19 residues. Germline V gene data show CDR1 as MGHRA and CDR2 as YSYEKL. Trimming at V came to 0 bases and at J to 1 base, leaving 9 bases not matched to a gene. CDR3 protein: CASSQEYLAGEGAKNIQYF. The CDR3 region has the DNA TGCGCCAGCAGCCAAGAATATCTAGCGGGAGAAGGGGCCAAAAACATTCAGTACTTC.

In this sample, this clonotype turned up many times. The chain is built from TRBV11-2 and TRBJ2-5; D not resolved. Per germline, CDR1 SGHAT and CDR2 FQNNGV. This CDR3 region has 11 residues. Trimming removed 5 bases from V and 4 bases from J, with 5 bases in between. The chain's CDR3 is CASSPLETQYF. The CDR3 DNA sequence: TGTGCCAGCAGCCCTTTAGAGACCCAGTACTTC.

This clonotype has at least ten counts. The CDR3 DNA sequence: TGTGCCAGCAGCTGGAGGGCCGGCTCCTACAATGAGCAGTTCTTC. Its translation is CASSWRAGSYNEQFF. The chain carries TRBV11-3 and TRBJ2-1; TRBD2 is a possible D gene (6 bases). The CDR3 is 15 amino acids. V lost 4 bases and J 0 bases, leaving 10 bases between the germline ends. Germline V lookup: CDR1 SGHNT, CDR2 YENEEA.

The chain recombines TRBV6-1 with TRBJ1-1; the D is unclear. Per germline, CDR1 MNHNS and CDR2 SASEGT. V lost 7 bases to trimming and J lost 1 base, with 7 bases between them. The CDR3 totals 12 residues. The CDR3 protein is CASNRGNTEAFF. The CDR3 DNA reads as TGTGCCAGCAACCGCGGGAACACTGAAGCTTTCTTT.

The chain joins TRBV20-1 to TRBJ1-3; a possible D gene is TRBD1 (5 bases). Trimming left V 5 bases short and J 4 bases short, with 18 bases between. This CDR3 has 15 residues. The V gene's germline CDR1 is DFQATT and CDR2 SNEGSKA (reference sequence). DNA of the CDR3: TGCAGTGCTCCACTGGGGCAGAGCCACGGAAACACCATATATTTT. Translation: CSAPLGQSHGNTIYF.

This clonotype was observed a handful of times. The rearrangement links TRBV20-1 to TRBJ1-1, with D maybe TRBD1 (5 bases). Germline CDR1 DFQATT, CDR2 SNEGSKA (reference sequence). The CDR3 contains 14 residues. With 3 bases removed from V and 1 base from J, the gap between germline ends came to 12 bases. The CDR3 nucleotides are TGCAGTGCTAGCGGGGAGGGGAGGAACACTGAAGCTTTCTTT. It encodes CSASGEGRNTEAFF.

This clonotype was detected many times. The chain is built from TRBV7-9 and TRBJ2-7, with TRBD1 identical over 7 bases. This CDR3 is 15 amino acids long. Germline-derived CDR1 and CDR2 are SEHNR and FQNEAQ (reference sequence). V trimming: 1 base; J trimming: 2 bases; junction bases outside the gene matches: 5. This CDR3 reads CASSLGFGTAYEQYF. The DNA of the CDR3 is TGTGCCAGCAGCTTAGGATTCGGGACAGCCTACGAGCAGTACTTC.